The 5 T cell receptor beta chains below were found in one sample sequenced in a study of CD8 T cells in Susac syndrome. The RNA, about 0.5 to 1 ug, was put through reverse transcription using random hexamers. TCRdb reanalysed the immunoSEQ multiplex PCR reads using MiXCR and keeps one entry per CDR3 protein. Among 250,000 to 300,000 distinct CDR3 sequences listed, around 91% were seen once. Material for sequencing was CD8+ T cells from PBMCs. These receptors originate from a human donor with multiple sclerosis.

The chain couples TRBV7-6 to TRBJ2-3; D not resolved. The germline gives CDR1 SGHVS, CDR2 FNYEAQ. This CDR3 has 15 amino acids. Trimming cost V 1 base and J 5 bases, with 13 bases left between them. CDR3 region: CASSLGLRAVDTQYF. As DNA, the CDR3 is TGTGCCAGCAGCTTAGGCCTTAGGGCGGTAGATACGCAGTATTTT.

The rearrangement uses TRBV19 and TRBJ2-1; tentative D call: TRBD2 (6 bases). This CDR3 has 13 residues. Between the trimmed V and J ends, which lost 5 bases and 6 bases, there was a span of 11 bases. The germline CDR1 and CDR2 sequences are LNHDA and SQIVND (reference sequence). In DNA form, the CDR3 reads TGTGCCAGTAGTGTCAGCGGGCCCAATGAGCAGTTCTTC. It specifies CASSVSGPNEQFF.

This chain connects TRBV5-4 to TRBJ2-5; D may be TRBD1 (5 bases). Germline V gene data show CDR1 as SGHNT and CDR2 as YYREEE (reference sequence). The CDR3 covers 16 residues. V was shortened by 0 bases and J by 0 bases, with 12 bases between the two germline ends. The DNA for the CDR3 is TGTGCCAGCAGCTTGGAGGCAGGGCTTAACCAAGAGACCCAGTACTTC. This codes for CASSLEAGLNQETQYF.

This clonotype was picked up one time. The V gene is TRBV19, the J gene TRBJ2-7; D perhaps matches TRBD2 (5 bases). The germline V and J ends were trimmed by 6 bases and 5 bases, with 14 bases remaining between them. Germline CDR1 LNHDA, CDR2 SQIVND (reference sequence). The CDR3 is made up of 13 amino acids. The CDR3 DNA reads TGTGCCAGTAGCGATATAAGCGGTCACGAGCAGTACTTC. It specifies CASSDISGHEQYF.

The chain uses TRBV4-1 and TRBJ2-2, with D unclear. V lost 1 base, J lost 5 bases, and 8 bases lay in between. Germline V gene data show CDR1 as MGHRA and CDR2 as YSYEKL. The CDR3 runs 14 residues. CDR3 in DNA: TGCGCCAGCAGCCAAGGGCAGGCGACCGGGGAGCTGTTTTTT. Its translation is CASSQGQATGELFF.